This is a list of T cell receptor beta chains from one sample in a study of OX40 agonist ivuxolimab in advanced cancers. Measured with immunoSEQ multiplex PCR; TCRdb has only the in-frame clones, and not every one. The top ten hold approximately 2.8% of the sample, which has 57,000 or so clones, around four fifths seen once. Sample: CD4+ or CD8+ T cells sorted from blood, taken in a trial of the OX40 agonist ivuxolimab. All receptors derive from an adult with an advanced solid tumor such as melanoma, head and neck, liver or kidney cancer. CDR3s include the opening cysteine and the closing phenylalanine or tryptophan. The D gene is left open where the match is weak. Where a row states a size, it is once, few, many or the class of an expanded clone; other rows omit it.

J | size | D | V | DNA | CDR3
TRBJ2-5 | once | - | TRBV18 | TGTGCCAGCTCACCTACGAACCGACAGTACCAAGAGACCCAGTACTTC | CASSPTNRQYQETQYF
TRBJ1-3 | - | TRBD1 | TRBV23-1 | TGCGCCAGCAGTCAATCAGAGGACAGGGGGCTAAACACCATATATTTT | CASSQSEDRGLNTIYF
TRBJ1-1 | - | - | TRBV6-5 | TGTGCCAGCAGACGAGACAGTCTGGCTGAAGCTTTCTTT | CASRRDSLAEAFF
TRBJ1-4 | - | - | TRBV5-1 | TGCGCCAGCAGCTTGCAGGGAGGCAATGAAAAACTGTTTTTT | CASSLQGGNEKLFF
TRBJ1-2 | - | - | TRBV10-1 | TGCGCCAACCTTGTCTGGGGTGAGCCCCGCGGGTATGGCTACACCTTC | CANLVWGEPRGYGYTF
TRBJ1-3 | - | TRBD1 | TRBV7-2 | TGTGCCAGCAGCCCGACAGGGGGCAGTGGAAACACCATATATTTT | CASSPTGGSGNTIYF
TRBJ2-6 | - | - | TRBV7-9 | TGTGCCAGCAGCTTAAGGGGGTCGGGGGCCAACGTCCTGACTTTC | CASSLRGSGANVLTF
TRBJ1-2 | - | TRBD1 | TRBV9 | TGTGCCAGCAGCCCCCGTCTCACCCCAGGGGGCTATGGCTACACCTTC | CASSPRLTPGGYGYTF
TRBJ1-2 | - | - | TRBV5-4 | TGTGCCAGCAGCTCCGGGACCGCGATTAACTATGGCTACACCTTC | CASSSGTAINYGYTF
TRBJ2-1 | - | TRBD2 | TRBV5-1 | TGCGCCAGCAGCTCCCCCGGGGGGGTTGAGCAGTTCTTC | CASSSPGGVEQFF
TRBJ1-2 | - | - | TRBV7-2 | TGTGCCAGCAGCTTAGTAGAACAGATCTATGGCTACACCTTC | CASSLVEQIYGYTF
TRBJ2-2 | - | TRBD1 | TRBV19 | TGTGCCAGTAGTCCCAGACAGGGGCCCGGGGAGCTGTTTTTT | CASSPRQGPGELFF
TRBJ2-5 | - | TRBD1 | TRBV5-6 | TGTGCCAGCAGCCCTTACGGGACAGGGAAAAGTGTAGAGACCCAGTACTTC | CASSPYGTGKSVETQYF
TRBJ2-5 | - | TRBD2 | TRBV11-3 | TGTGCCAGCAGCAAACCGGGACAGGTCTCTAGCGGGAGGTCCCAAGAGACCCAGTACTTC | CASSKPGQVSSGRSQETQYF
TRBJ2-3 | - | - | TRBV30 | TGTGCCTGGAGCGTGGCGCGGGGAGATACGCAGTATTTT | CAWSVARGDTQYF
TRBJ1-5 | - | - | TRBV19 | TGTGCCAGTAGCAAATACTGGGATAGCAATCAGCCCCAGCATTTT | CASSKYWDSNQPQHF
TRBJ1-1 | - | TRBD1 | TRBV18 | TGTGCCAGCTCACCAAGGGACAGGGATCAGAACACTGAAGCTTTCTTT | CASSPRDRDQNTEAFF
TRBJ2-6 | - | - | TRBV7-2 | TGTGCCAGCAGCCCCCGGGGGACTGGGGCCAACGTCCCGACTTTC | CASSPRGTGANVPTF
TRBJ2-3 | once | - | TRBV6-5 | TGTGCCAGCAGTTACTCGGGGCCGTACACAGATACGCAGTATTTT | CASSYSGPYTDTQYF
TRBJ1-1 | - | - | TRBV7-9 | TGTGCCAGCAGCTTAGGGGGGTTGAACACTGAAGCTTTCTTT | CASSLGGLNTEAFF
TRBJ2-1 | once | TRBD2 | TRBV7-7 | TGTGCCAGCAGCCCAGGACTAGCTGATAATGAGCAGTTCTTC | CASSPGLADNEQFF
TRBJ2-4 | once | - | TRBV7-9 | TGTGCCAGCAGCCCTTACAGGATGGCCAAAAACATTCAGTACTTC | CASSPYRMAKNIQYF
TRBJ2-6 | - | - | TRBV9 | TGTGCCAGCAGCGTAGAGGGGTTTGAGGCCAACGTCCTGACTTTC | CASSVEGFEANVLTF
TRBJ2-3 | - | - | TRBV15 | TGTGCCACCAGCACATCCGGACTCGCGGCAGGGGGGGATACGCAGTATTTT | CATSTSGLAAGGDTQYF
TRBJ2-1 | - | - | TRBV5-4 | TGTGCCAGCAGCCCCCCCGGACAGTACAATGAGCAGTTCTTC | CASSPPGQYNEQFF
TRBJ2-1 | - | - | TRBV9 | TGTGCCAGCAGCGTGGATCTACAGGGATTCAATGAGCAGTTCTTC | CASSVDLQGFNEQFF
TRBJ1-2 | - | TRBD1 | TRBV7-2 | TGTGCCAGCAGCATCGAAGGACAGGGCCATGGCTACACCTTC | CASSIEGQGHGYTF
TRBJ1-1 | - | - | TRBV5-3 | TGTGCCAGAAGCTTGGGGGTACGGGAGAACACTGAAGCTTTCTTT | CARSLGVRENTEAFF